This entry is about one T cell receptor beta chain. The antigen remains undetermined. This sample was included in a study of beta chain features in type 1 diabetes. Overall study findings and caveats: It was among patients, rather than healthy donors, that naive, central memory and Treg TCRB repertoires appeared more similar. VDJ junctions sequenced from type 1 diabetes patients showed fewer insertions and more deletions. There was a moderate but significant shortening of TCRB CDR3s in all four CD4+ subsets of Type 1 diabetes patients.

Every bit of the isolated RNA underwent reverse transcription, so sequencing read expressed TCRB transcripts. The protocol was immunoSEQ multiplex PCR, while the TCRdb copy is restricted to in-frame clones and leaves out a portion. The sample yields about 40,000 clones, more than 40% seen once. Staining for CD45RO/CCR7/CD25/CD127/CD95/CD27 allowed sorting of CD4+ naive, central memory, regulatory and stem cell-like memory cells. This TCR was recovered from a woman aged 18-29 years in good health. The sample was central memory CD4+ T cells from blood.

The CDR3 DNA reads TGTGCCTTTACAGGGGGCAATGAGCAGTTCTTC. Amino acids: CAFTGGNEQFF. The rearrangement links TRBV30 to TRBJ2-1; 8 nucleotides line up with TRBD1. Germline V CDR1 and CDR2: GTSNPN, SVGIG (reference sequence). The CDR3 totals 11 residues. The J segment lost 6 bases and the V segment lost 7 bases, leaving 2 bases of the junction unmatched. Variable domain in full (rest from reference TRBV30 and TRBJ2-1): SQTIHQWPATLVQPVGSPLSLECTVEGTSNPNLYWYRQAAGRGLQLLFYSVGIGQISSEVPQNLSASRPQDRQFILSSKKLLLSDSGFYLCAFTGGNEQFFGPGTRLTVL.